This T cell receptor (beta chain) is from a study of cytomegalovirus exposure and HLA in healthy donors. Study observations and caveats: Earlier analysis found most TCR beta V segments productive about 90% or about 30% of the time. Rarity characterized most TCR sequences, yet some public TCRs appeared in many donors.

Regarding this clone: The antigen remains undetermined.

13 Jbeta primers and 60 Vbeta primers were used for the PCR. Assay: immunoSEQ multiplex PCR; the TCRdb copy retains only in-frame clones and omits some. The repertoire holds more than 95,000 clones, almost 80% seen once, with roughly 6% in the top ten. Among the donors, all were healthy bone marrow donors. The junction had 6 bases not matched to a gene; V was cut back by 1 base and J by 2 bases. The CDR3 totals 16 residues. In germline, CDR1 is SGHDT, CDR2 YYEEEE. Sequencing was done on a sample of PBMCs. This TCR derives from a man aged 55 to 70 in good health and CMV-seropositive. The rearrangement joins TRBV5-6 to TRBJ1-5, with 7 bases matching TRBD1. The CDR3 nucleotides read TGTGCCAGCAGCTTGCAGGGGGGTCAACGCAATCAGCCCCAGCATTTT. This codes for CASSLQGGQRNQPQHF.